This paragraph covers one TCR beta chain sequence. The primer mix had 60 Vbeta and 13 Jbeta primers. Here immunoSEQ multiplex PCR was the method, and the copy in TCRdb shows in-frame clones only, minus some. The data include about 200,000 clones; the top ten clones carry 0.9% to 1.4%. This entry comes from a study of cytomegalovirus exposure and HLA in healthy donors. CDR3 length: 12 amino acids. CDR1 is SNHLY, CDR2 FYNNEI, per germline. The V end was cut by 7 bases, the J end by 5 bases, with 12 bases between. The sample taken for sequencing was PBMCs. The chain has TRBV2 and TRBJ2-7; D perhaps matches TRBD1 (5 bases). This receptor was obtained from a girl aged 2-10 years in good health and CMV-seropositive. The chain's CDR3 is CASIQVGNEQYF. CDR3 in DNA: TGTGCCAGCATACAGGTTGGAAACGAGCAGTACTTC.